This note documents a single TCR beta chain sequence. The entry originates in a study of shared clonotypes between healthy human individuals. Germline trimming cut 0 bases from V and 4 bases from J; bases unmatched to any gene: 4. Looked up from germline, CDR1 is SGDLS and CDR2 is YYNGEE. CDR3 length equals 15 residues. The protocol was immunoSEQ multiplex PCR, while the TCRdb copy is restricted to in-frame clones and leaves out a portion. The data show about 660,000 clones, approximately 79% seen once. The chain uses TRBV9 and TRBJ1-3; 7 positions match TRBD1. Sequencing was carried out using memory CD4+ T cells sorted from blood. Indicated subset: CD45RA-negative fraction. The source of this sequence is a woman in her twenties or thirties in good health. CDR3 loop: CASSVAGQLGNTIYF. The CDR3 nucleotides read TGTGCCAGCAGCGTAGCGGGACAGCTGGGAAACACCATATATTTT.